This TCR beta chain was captured in a study of PD-1 blockade in classical Hodgkin lymphoma (TCRdb year 2020). With regard to the full study: Nivolumab dosing was 3 mg/kg intravenously every 2 weeks, continuing until either disease progression or unacceptable toxicity. To define a peripheral blood immune signature of response to PD-1 blockade in classical Hodgkin lymphoma, the study combined TCR beta sequencing with CyTOF. What the study reported, not specific to this receptor: The study was limited to a single clinical trial cohort, and causes of repertoire differences, possibly disease activity or prior therapy, remained undefined. Baseline diversity similar to that of newly diagnosed patients was observed in trial patients achieving complete response, whereas significantly lower diversity was observed in partial responders and progressors. Lower diversity was seen in patients whose nivolumab began less than 1 year after ASCT, and these patients were left out of later analyses so that immune reconstitution would not confound the results. A significant rise by C4D1 was seen in CD4+ but not CD8+ TCR diversity (p=0.0027 vs p=0.16), with the rise being most apparent in complete responders (p=0.02). Baseline TCR diversity was reported to be lower in newly diagnosed patients than in healthy donors, and even lower in relapsed/refractory patients.

CDR1 and CDR2 are drawn from the germline V gene: MNHNS, SASEGT. Trimming at the junction amounts to 6 bases on V and 0 bases on J, and the germline ends lie 18 bases apart. The CDR3 has 17 amino acids, counting the end cysteine and phenylalanine. The only DNA kept is the CDR3, 51 bases in frame from the first base. About this clone: It has no known antigen specificity. No much larger clonotype is one base removed from it; base qualities were not supplied.

This specimen's time point label, interpreted: cycle 1 day 1 (C1D1), immediately before nivolumab initiation. All trial patients had relapsed after autologous stem cell transplantation, with cohorts A, B and C differing in prior brentuximab vedotin exposure. The trial cohort comprised fewer than 65 patients with relapsed/refractory classical Hodgkin lymphoma whose best overall responses were complete response, partial response or progressive disease. Single-agent nivolumab was administered to trial patients in the multi-cohort phase II CheckMate 205 trial. An independent review committee assessed best overall response using the 2007 International Working Group response criteria. PBMCs from the trial were collected at three points: immediately before nivolumab initiation (C1D1), and during therapy at cycle 2 day 1 and cycle 4 day 1. Peripheral blood was collected in 8 mL Vacutainer Cell Preparation Tubes, from which PBMCs were isolated by centrifugation and then cryopreserved.

Genomic DNA was extracted with the Qiagen DNeasy kit from unsorted PBMCs and from negatively selected CD4+ and CD8+ fractions. TCR beta CDR3 regions were subjected to amplification by immunoSEQ multiplex PCR with primers that anneal to V and J segments. Amplification bias was minimized using a synthetic immune receptor repertoire, and residual bias was removed computationally after sequencing. Per the original workflow: Repertoire diversity was quantified as the Shannon entropy index using custom Python scripts. The unsorted, CD4+ and CD8+ repertoires were each analyzed separately, with the exception of combined analyses, where CD4+ and CD8+ sequences were merged in silico. A clone counted as expanded when the clone's frequency after treatment rose at least 2-fold relative to C1D1, and clones undetected at baseline were given a pseudocount of 0.5. Singleton clones were defined as clones with 0 or 1 copy at C1D1, and non-singleton clones were defined as clones with 2 or more copies. By matching protein sequences in sorted samples from the same patient, clones expanded in unsorted samples were annotated as CD4+, CD8+ or unknown. Wilcoxon tests were applied to paired samples to test diversity changes from C1D1 to C4D1. TCRdb's version of the immuneACCESS table is confined to in-frame rearrangements and falls short of the full clone set. An unresolved V gene accounts for under half of the shortfall where checked; the remainder is of unknown origin. That table is the source of V, J and clone size, and D and trimming were worked out from the DNA. The sample table lists 60,000 or so clones, roughly 90% of them with a count of one. The ten largest clones capture 9.7% of the sample.

Sequenced material: peripheral blood mononuclear cells (PBMCs), taken at baseline. The sequence joins TRBV6-1 to TRBJ2-4; TRBD2 could be the D gene, as 6 bases match. The sequence came from a human donor with classical Hodgkin lymphoma. In nucleotide form, the sequence is TGTGCCAGCAGCGAAATACTAGGGGACTCAGCCAAAAACATTCAGTACTTC. Translated, this is CASSEILGDSAKNIQYF.